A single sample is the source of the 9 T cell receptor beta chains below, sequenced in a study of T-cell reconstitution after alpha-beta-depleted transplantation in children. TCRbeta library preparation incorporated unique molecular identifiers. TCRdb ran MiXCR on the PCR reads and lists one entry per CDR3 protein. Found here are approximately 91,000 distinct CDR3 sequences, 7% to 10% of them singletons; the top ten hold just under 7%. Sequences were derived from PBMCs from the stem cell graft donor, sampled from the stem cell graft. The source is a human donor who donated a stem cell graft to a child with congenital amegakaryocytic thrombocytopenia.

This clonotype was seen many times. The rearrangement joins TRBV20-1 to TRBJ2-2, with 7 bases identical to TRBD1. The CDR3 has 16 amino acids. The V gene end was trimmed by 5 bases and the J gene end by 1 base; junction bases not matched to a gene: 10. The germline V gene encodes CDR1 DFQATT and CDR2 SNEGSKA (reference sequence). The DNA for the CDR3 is TGCAGTGCTGGTAGCCCCCGGACAGGGAACACCGGGGAGCTGTTTTTT. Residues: CSAGSPRTGNTGELFF.

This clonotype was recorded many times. The CDR3 DNA is TGCGCCAGCAGCTTGGACCCAGGGGACACAGATACGCAGTATTTT. This codes for CASSLDPGDTDTQYF. This chain uses TRBV5-1 with TRBJ2-3, with TRBD1 as a possible D gene (6 bases). Germline V gives CDR1 SGHRS, CDR2 YFSETQ. With 0 bases removed from V and 2 bases from J, the gap between germline ends came to 10 bases. The CDR3 is 15 amino acids. The whole variable domain, remainder taken from reference TRBV5-1 and TRBJ2-3, is KAGVTQTPRYLIKTRGQQVTLSCSPISGHRSVSWYQQTPGQGLQFLFEYFSETQRNKGNFPGRFSGRQFSNSRSEMNVSTLELGDSALYLCASSLDPGDTDTQYFGPGTRLTVL.

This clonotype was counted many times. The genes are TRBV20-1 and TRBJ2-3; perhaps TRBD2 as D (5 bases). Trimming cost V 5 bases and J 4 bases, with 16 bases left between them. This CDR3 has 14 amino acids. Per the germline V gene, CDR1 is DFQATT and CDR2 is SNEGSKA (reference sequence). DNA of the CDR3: TGCAGTGCTCCAACTAGGATTGGGTCAGATACGCAGTATTTT. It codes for CSAPTRIGSDTQYF.

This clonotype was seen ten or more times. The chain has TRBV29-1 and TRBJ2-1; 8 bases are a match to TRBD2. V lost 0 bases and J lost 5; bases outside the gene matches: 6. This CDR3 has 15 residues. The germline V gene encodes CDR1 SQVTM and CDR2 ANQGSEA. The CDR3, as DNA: TGCAGCGTTGAAGATCCTAGCGGGTGGGACAATGAGCAGTTCTTC. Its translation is CSVEDPSGWDNEQFF.

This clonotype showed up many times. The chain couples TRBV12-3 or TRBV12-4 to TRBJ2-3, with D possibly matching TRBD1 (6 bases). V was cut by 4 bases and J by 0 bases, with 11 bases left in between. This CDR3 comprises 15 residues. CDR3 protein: CASSWGTSSTDTQYF. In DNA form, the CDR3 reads TGTGCCAGCAGTTGGGGGACATCTAGCACAGATACGCAGTATTTT.

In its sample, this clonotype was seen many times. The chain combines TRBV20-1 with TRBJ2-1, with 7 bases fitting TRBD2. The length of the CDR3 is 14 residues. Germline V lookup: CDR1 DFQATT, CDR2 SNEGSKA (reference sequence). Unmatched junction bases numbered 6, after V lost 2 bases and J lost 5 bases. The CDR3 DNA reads TGCAGTGCTAGACCCCCGGGGGGTCACAATGAGCAGTTCTTC. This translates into CSARPPGGHNEQFF.

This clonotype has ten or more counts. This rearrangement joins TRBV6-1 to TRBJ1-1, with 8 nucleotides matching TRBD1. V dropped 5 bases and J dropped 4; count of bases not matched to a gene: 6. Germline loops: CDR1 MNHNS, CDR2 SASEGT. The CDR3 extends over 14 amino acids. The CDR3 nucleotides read TGTGCCAGCAGTCCACGACAGGGGATCACTGAAGCTTTCTTT. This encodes CASSPRQGITEAFF.

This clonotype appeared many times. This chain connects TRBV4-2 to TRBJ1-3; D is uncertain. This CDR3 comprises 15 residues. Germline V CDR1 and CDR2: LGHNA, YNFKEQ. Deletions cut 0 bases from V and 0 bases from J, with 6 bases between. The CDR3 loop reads CASSQDRNSGNTIYF. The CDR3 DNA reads TGTGCCAGCAGCCAAGACAGGAACTCTGGAAACACCATATATTTT.

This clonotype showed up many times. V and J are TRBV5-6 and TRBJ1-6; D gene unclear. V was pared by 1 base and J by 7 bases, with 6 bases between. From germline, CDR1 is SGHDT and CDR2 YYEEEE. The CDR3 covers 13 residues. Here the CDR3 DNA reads TGTGCCAGCAGCTTGTTTGGGAATTCACCCCTCCACTTT. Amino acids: CASSLFGNSPLHF.